This T cell receptor beta chain originates from a study of tumor-infiltrating lymphocytes in primary liver carcinoma. About the research overall: About 3.5 to 7.5 million productive TCRbeta reads were obtained from the samples, with similar numbers across tissue types. Overall study results and limits: Researchers did not compare CD4+ and CD8+ repertoires, as samples were bulk unsorted. Blood trailed tumors significantly in top-250-clone fraction (p = 0.039).

Priming with a constant-region primer yielded TCR beta cDNA from about 480 ng total RNA. Modified slightly, ARM-PCR produced TCR beta libraries over three nested multiplex PCR rounds. Forward primers for TRBV1-TRBV30 and a C-beta reverse primer served the first two PCR rounds, at around 9 cycles each. From the multiplex PCR reads, TCRdb called clonotypes with MiXCR, one entry per CDR3 protein. The sample includes some 320,000 distinct CDR3 sequences, 65% of them seen just once. The length of the CDR3 is 18 residues. Germline assignment: CDR1 SGHRS and CDR2 YFSETQ. Worth noting for this clonotype: What it binds is not known. Compared with germline, one end of the junction differs, possibly owing to a read error.

For blood RNA, unsorted whole blood served as the source, and germline DNA was extracted too. Researchers reported drawing four milliliters of peripheral blood before surgery. J is TRBJ2-1 and V is TRBV5-1; D might be TRBD2 (7 bases). What was sequenced was peripheral blood. The source of this sequence is a man in his forties with primary liver carcinoma and hepatitis B virus infection. This CDR3 reads CASSLTVDRTRSYNEQLF. In DNA form, the CDR3 reads TGCGCCAGCAGCTTAACGGTTGACAGGACTAGGTCCTACAATGAGCAGCTCTTC.